This T cell receptor beta chain was sequenced for a study of T-cell memory formation after mild COVID-19. Study-wide results and caveats: For second-wave clones that peaked at day 37, SARS-CoV-2 specificity went unverified.

The trim removed 6 bases at V and 3 bases at J, leaving 10 bases unmatched. The germline V gene encodes CDR1 SGHVS and CDR2 FNYEAQ. This CDR3 spans 15 amino acids. On this clonotype: Its antigen is not identified.

TCRdb reprocessed the 5' RACE reads with MiXCR, giving one entry per CDR3 protein. The sample lists fewer than 400,000 distinct CDR3 sequences, about 17% occurring once. The specimen sequenced was PBMCs or a T cell subset sorted from them (not recorded which). The clonotype comes from a man aged 18 to 35 who had mild COVID-19 (a few samples of this study predate the infection). Cell type and time point are not known. V usage is TRBV7-6 and J usage is TRBJ2-5, with 7 bases lining up with TRBD2. The CDR3 region has the DNA TGTGCCAGCAGATATCTCGCGGGGGTCAAAGAGACCCAGTACTTC. It translates to CASRYLAGVKETQYF. The variable domain in full, with the rest retrieved from reference TRBV7-6 and TRBJ2-5, is GAGVSQSPRYKVTKRGQDVALRCDPISGHVSLYWYRQALGQGPEFLTYFNYEAQQDKSGLPNDRFSAERPEGSISTLTIQRTEQRDSAMYRCASRYLAGVKETQYFGPGTRLLVL.